These T cell receptor beta chains were read from a single sample in a study of blood T cells in healthy people across ages. TCRdb recomputed calls from the 5' RACE reads with MiXCR, one row per CDR3 protein. The sample holds around 1.1 million distinct CDR3 sequences, around two fifths seen once. The sample comprised blood. The receptor set was obtained from a man aged 18-30 years in good health. CDR3s include the opening cysteine and the closing phenylalanine or tryptophan. The D gene is left open where the match is weak. Expanded clones are given a class, and other clones once, few, many or no size at all.

D,J,V,size,CDR3,DNA
-,TRBJ1-2,TRBV6-5,many,CAAVRNYGYTF,TGTGCAGCGGTTCGGAACTATGGCTACACCTTC
-,TRBJ2-3,TRBV10-3,many,CAIRDHAQYNADTQYF,TGTGCCATCAGAGACCACGCGCAATACAACGCAGATACGCAGTATTTT
-,TRBJ2-7,TRBV2,-,CASTPPGLTHNEQYF,TGTGCCAGCACTCCCCCAGGACTTACCCACAATGAGCAGTACTTC
TRBD1,TRBJ2-7,TRBV5-1,few,CASSLARDRASNEQYF,TGCGCCAGCAGCTTGGCCAGGGACAGGGCATCCAACGAGCAGTACTTC
-,TRBJ1-5,TRBV6-6,many,CATLRVRGNQPQHF,TGTGCCACCCTTAGAGTAAGGGGCAATCAGCCCCAGCATTTT
-,TRBJ1-1,TRBV20-1,-,CSAATGERYTEAFF,TGCAGTGCTGCTACCGGAGAGAGGTACACTGAAGCTTTCTTT
-,TRBJ2-1,TRBV30,once,CAWSAGASRYNEQFF,TGTGCCTGGAGTGCGGGGGCCTCACGATACAATGAGCAGTTCTTC
TRBD1,TRBJ2-1,TRBV30,-,CAWSPSTGLGVEQFF,TGTGCCTGGAGTCCTTCGACAGGGCTAGGCGTTGAGCAGTTCTTC
-,TRBJ2-1,TRBV27,-,CASSLESPYNEQFF,TGTGCCAGCAGTCTCGAGAGCCCCTACAATGAGCAGTTCTTC
-,TRBJ2-3,TRBV29-1,few,CSAAWPLGDYTDTQYF,TGCAGCGCAGCCTGGCCTCTGGGAGATTACACAGATACGCAGTATTTT
-,TRBJ1-6,TRBV6-1,few,CASRKVSASILNSPLHF,TGTGCCAGTCGTAAGGTGTCCGCCTCAATCCTTAATTCACCCCTCCACTTT
-,TRBJ1-2,TRBV6-5,-,CASIGDTYSSSYGYTF,TGTGCCAGCATTGGGGACACGTACTCTTCTTCCTATGGCTACACCTTC
TRBD1,TRBJ1-6,TRBV3-1,few,CASSPDTPGTVNSPLHF,TGTGCCAGCAGCCCAGACACCCCCGGGACAGTTAATTCACCCCTCCACTTT
TRBD2,TRBJ2-1,TRBV7-2,-,CASSLLRGLAGGAGEQFF,TGTGCCAGCAGCTTACTTCGGGGACTAGCGGGGGGGGCCGGTGAGCAGTTCTTC
-,TRBJ2-1,TRBV7-8,-,CASSLEAGPSTYNEQFF,TGTGCCAGCAGCTTAGAGGCGGGGCCCTCGACCTACAATGAGCAGTTCTTC
-,TRBJ1-1,TRBV14,-,CASSQVFKGTEAFF,TGTGCCAGCAGCCAAGTCTTTAAGGGCACTGAAGCTTTCTTT
-,TRBJ1-1,TRBV29-1,-,CSGERSQGTEAFF,TGCAGCGGAGAGCGGTCCCAGGGCACTGAAGCTTTCTTT
TRBD1,TRBJ1-2,TRBV12-3/TRBV12-4,few,CASTQDRNYGYTF,TGTGCCAGCACCCAGGACAGGAACTATGGCTACACCTTC
-,TRBJ2-7,TRBV5-1,few,CASSLAPASYEQYF,TGCGCCAGCAGCTTAGCCCCGGCCTCCTACGAGCAGTACTTC
-,TRBJ1-3,TRBV4-2,-,CASSQSSQQGGKGNTIYF,TGTGCCAGCAGCCAATCCTCCCAACAAGGGGGTAAGGGAAACACCATATATTTT
-,TRBJ2-3,TRBV29-1,-,CSVGPRFRDTQYF,TGCAGCGTCGGGCCTCGCTTTCGAGATACGCAGTATTTT
-,TRBJ2-5,TRBV5-4,few,CASSLETSQETQYF,TGTGCCAGCAGCTTGGAGACTAGCCAAGAGACCCAGTACTTC
TRBD1,TRBJ1-6,TRBV4-1,-,CASSQEPGQLNSPLHF,TGCGCCAGCAGCCAGGAACCGGGACAGCTGAATTCACCCCTCCACTTT
-,TRBJ1-1,TRBV7-2,once,CASGGQGGDTEAFF,TGTGCCAGCGGCGGGCAGGGAGGTGACACTGAAGCTTTCTTT
TRBD2,TRBJ2-3,TRBV20-1,-,CSATPAGLAADTQYF,TGCAGTGCCACCCCGGCGGGACTAGCGGCAGATACGCAGTATTTT
-,TRBJ2-2,TRBV12-3/TRBV12-4,-,CASSLGGTPESTGELFF,TGTGCCAGCAGTCTTGGAGGGACACCTGAGTCTACCGGGGAGCTGTTTTTT
-,TRBJ2-5,TRBV3-1,few,CASSQVGFGGGAETQYF,TGTGCCAGCAGCCAAGTTGGATTCGGCGGGGGCGCAGAGACCCAGTACTTC
TRBD1,TRBJ1-2,TRBV6-5,-,CATSTGHDYTF,TGTGCCACCTCGACAGGGCATGACTACACCTTC
TRBD1,TRBJ1-5,TRBV20-1,-,CSARDTGVSNQPQHF,TGCAGTGCTAGAGATACAGGGGTTAGCAATCAGCCCCAGCATTTT
TRBD1,TRBJ1-6,TRBV7-9,few,CASTENRDRGSPLHF,TGTGCCAGCACCGAAAATCGGGACAGGGGGTCACCCCTCCACTTT
TRBD1,TRBJ2-7,TRBV5-6,-,CASSLFGGQDNEQYF,TGTGCCAGCAGCTTGTTTGGTGGACAGGACAATGAGCAGTACTTC
-,TRBJ2-7,TRBV20-1,-,CSARAPNRGYGQYF,TGCAGTGCTAGAGCCCCGAACAGAGGCTACGGGCAGTACTTC
-,TRBJ1-1,TRBV7-9,-,CASSQRRAGNTEAFF,TGTGCCAGCAGCCAACGGCGGGCAGGGAACACTGAAGCTTTCTTT
TRBD1,TRBJ2-7,TRBV5-1,few,CASSLGGTERYEQYF,TGCGCCAGCAGCTTGGGGGGGACAGAAAGATACGAGCAGTACTTC
-,TRBJ1-4,TRBV5-1,-,CARTTGSTGKLFF,TGCGCCAGGACCACCGGGAGTACGGGAAAACTGTTTTTT
-,TRBJ1-2,TRBV7-2,-,CASSLEPNQGYTF,TGTGCCAGCAGCTTAGAACCAAACCAGGGCTACACCTTC
-,TRBJ1-1,TRBV12-3/TRBV12-4,-,CASSFMGPDTEAFF,TGTGCCAGCAGTTTCATGGGGCCGGACACTGAAGCTTTCTTT
-,TRBJ2-3,TRBV9,-,CASSVDLRGLTDTQYF,TGTGCCAGCAGCGTAGACTTGCGGGGTCTCACAGATACGCAGTATTTT
TRBD1,TRBJ1-4,TRBV29-1,once,CSVEDRGNEKLFF,TGCAGCGTCGAGGACAGGGGTAATGAAAAACTGTTTTTT
-,TRBJ2-6,TRBV6-6,few,CASIKSGANVLTF,TGTGCCAGCATAAAATCTGGGGCCAACGTCCTGACTTTC
-,TRBJ1-1,TRBV7-9,-,CASSLAYRVGNTEAFF,TGTGCCAGCAGCTTAGCGTACAGGGTTGGGAACACTGAAGCTTTCTTT
-,TRBJ1-1,TRBV4-3,-,CASSLKLTRGNTEAFF,TGCGCCAGCAGCCTAAAGTTGACCCGAGGGAACACTGAAGCTTTCTTT
TRBD1,TRBJ1-2,TRBV7-3,few,CASSLPGQGPNYGYTF,TGTGCCAGCAGCTTACCCGGACAGGGTCCCAATTATGGCTACACCTTC